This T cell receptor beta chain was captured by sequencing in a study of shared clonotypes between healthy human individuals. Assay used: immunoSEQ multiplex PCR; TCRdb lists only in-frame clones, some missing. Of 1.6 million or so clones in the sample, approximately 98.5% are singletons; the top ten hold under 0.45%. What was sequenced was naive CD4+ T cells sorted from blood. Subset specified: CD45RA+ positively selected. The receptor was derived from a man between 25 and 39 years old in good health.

The CDR3 spells CASRSLDSPDTEAFF. The CDR3 region has the DNA TGTGCCAGCAGATCCCTGGACAGTCCAGACACTGAAGCTTTCTTT. The V gene is TRBV2, the J gene TRBJ1-1, with a possible D match to TRBD1 (6 bases). The V gene's germline CDR1 is SNHLY and CDR2 FYNNEI. The CDR3 sequence is 15 residues long. Trimming left V 6 bases short and J 3 bases short, with 17 bases between.